The text below deals with one T cell receptor beta chain. Its antigen is undetermined. Time point indicated: week 47, end of study. In the vaccine, a single dose held 300 ug of the mutant IDH1 20-mer peptide, along with topical imiquimod. The assay was immunoSEQ multiplex PCR, and TCRdb's table has in-frame clones only and misses some. The table shows tens of thousands of clones, with 83% occurring only once. This CDR3 is built from 13 residues. CDR1 and CDR2 from the germline V gene are MGHDK and SYGVNS. Deletions cut 0 bases from V and 5 bases from J, with 7 bases between. This sample was taken from a study of a mutant IDH1 vaccine in newly diagnosed glioma. Study information: Vaccination started 4-6 weeks after radiotherapy alone, or with temozolomide cycles. Most patients had received both radiotherapy and temozolomide, the prior options being radiotherapy, temozolomide, or both. Findings and caveats of the study: Pseudoprogression showed no apparent link to changes in top peripheral T cell clonotypes.

This clonotype was obtained from a man younger than 45 with glioma. The rearrangement joins TRBV25-1 to TRBJ2-5, with D tentatively TRBD2 (5 bases). The sample here was PBMCs, taken from a glioma patient whose treatment included an IDH1 peptide vaccine. The CDR3 region is CASSEYGGETQYF. The CDR3, as DNA: TGTGCCAGCAGTGAATACGGCGGGGAGACCCAGTACTTC. The full variable domain, rest sourced from reference TRBV25-1 and TRBJ2-5, is EADIYQTPRYLVIGTGKKITLECSQTMGHDKMYWYQQDPGMELHLIHYSYGVNSTEKGDLSSESTVSRIRTEHFPLTLESARPSHTSQYLCASSEYGGETQYFGPGTRLLVL.